These 18 T cell receptor beta chains were all obtained from the same sample, sequenced in a study of cytomegalovirus exposure and HLA in healthy donors. Method: immunoSEQ multiplex PCR; TCRdb's copy keeps in-frame clones and lacks some. The table shows about 76,000 clones, with approximately 95% occurring only once. Sequenced material: PBMCs. The origin of the receptors is a man between 18 and 35 years old in good health and CMV-seropositive.

CDR3 nucleotides: TGTGCCAGCAGCGTAGCTACAGGGCCCCCAGAGACCCAGTACTTC. Its protein product is CASSVATGPPETQYF. This sequence joins TRBV9 and TRBJ2-5; tentatively, D is TRBD1 (6 bases). V lost 0 bases to trimming and J lost 4 bases, with 13 bases between them. The CDR3 runs to 15 residues. The germline CDR1 and CDR2 sequences are SGDLS and YYNGEE. Drawing the rest from reference TRBV9 and TRBJ2-5, the complete variable domain is DSGVTQTPKHLITATGQRVTLRCSPRSGDLSVYWYQQSLDQGLQFLIQYYNGEERAKGNILERFSAQQFPDLHSELNLSSLELGDSALYFCASSVATGPPETQYFGPGTRLLVL.

In regard to this clone: Other DNA sequences from this sample encode an identical CDR3 as well. The V and J genes are TRBV19 and TRBJ1-5; D call uncertain. Germline-derived CDR1 and CDR2 are LNHDA and SQIVND (reference sequence). The length of the CDR3 is 13 residues. V was trimmed by 5 bases and J by 4 bases, leaving 9 bases between them. The CDR3 is CASSGTGNQPQHF. The CDR3 DNA reads as TGTGCCAGTAGTGGTACGGGTAATCAGCCCCAGCATTTT.

V is TRBV28 and J is TRBJ1-1, with TRBD1 matching over 9 bases. Germline CDR1 MDHEN, CDR2 SYDVKM. The junction had 5 bases not matched to a gene; V was cut back by 3 bases and J by 3 bases. CDR3 length: 15 residues. The DNA of the CDR3 is TGTGCCAGCAGTTTGCGACAGGGGGTGTACACTGAAGCTTTCTTT. This encodes CASSLRQGVYTEAFF.

V is TRBV30 and J is TRBJ1-1, with D possibly being TRBD1 (6 bases). V was shortened by 5 bases and J by 3 bases, with 19 bases between the two germline ends. Per germline, CDR1 GTSNPN and CDR2 SVGIG (reference sequence). There are 15 residues in the CDR3. The CDR3 loop is CAWVGDTRRHTEAFF. The CDR3 coding sequence is TGTGCCTGGGTTGGGGACACCCGGCGGCACACTGAAGCTTTCTTT.

The chain recombines TRBV7-9 with TRBJ2-7, with TRBD1 matching 7 bases. This CDR3 contains 14 residues. After removal of 5 bases from V and 3 bases from J, the junction contained 7 bases not matched to a gene. CDR1 SEHNR and CDR2 FQNEAQ come from the germline V gene (reference sequence). As DNA, the CDR3 is TGTGCCAGCAGCGAATCGGGACAGTTCTACGAGCAGTACTTC. Translating it yields CASSESGQFYEQYF.

This rearrangement joins TRBV23-1 to TRBJ1-1; unclear D gene. TRBV23-1 is noted as an ORF with a role that remains uncertain. CDR3 length: 11 amino acids. The V end lost 4 bases, the J end lost 6 bases, and 6 bases lay between the germline ends. CDR3 in amino acids: CASSRHPEAFF. Written as DNA, the CDR3 is TGCGCCAGCAGTCGACATCCTGAAGCTTTCTTT.

The rearrangement uses TRBV5-1 and TRBJ2-2; tentatively, D is TRBD1 (5 bases). Trimming pared 4 bases from V and 0 bases from J, leaving 13 bases between. The CDR3 has 16 residues. CDR1 is SGHRS, CDR2 YFSETQ, per germline. The CDR3 sequence: CASSLQGGANTGELFF. DNA for the CDR3: TGCGCCAGCAGCCTGCAGGGTGGGGCGAACACCGGGGAGCTGTTTTTT. Variable domain in full (rest from reference TRBV5-1 and TRBJ2-2): KAGVTQTPRYLIKTRGQQVTLSCSPISGHRSVSWYQQTPGQGLQFLFEYFSETQRNKGNFPGRFSGRQFSNSRSEMNVSTLELGDSALYLCASSLQGGANTGELFFGEGSRLTVL.

This clone was counted a few times. The gene calls are TRBV18 and TRBJ2-2; TRBD1 might be the D (5 bases). The CDR3 runs 14 residues. With 5 bases removed from V and 3 bases from J, the gap between germline ends came to 10 bases. Germline V CDR1 and CDR2: KGHSH, LQKENI. The CDR3 loop reads CASSEWGDTGELFF. Here the CDR3 DNA reads TGTGCCAGCTCAGAATGGGGCGACACCGGGGAGCTGTTTTTT.

The chain is built from TRBV28 and TRBJ2-1; D is uncertain. V lost 3 bases to trimming and J lost 3 bases, with 3 bases between them. Germline-derived CDR1 and CDR2 are MDHEN and SYDVKM. The CDR3 contains 12 residues. In nucleotides, the CDR3 is TGTGCCAGCAGTTTCGGCTACAATGAGCAGTTCTTC. The encoded protein is CASSFGYNEQFF.

The chain employs TRBV11-2 and TRBJ2-1; a possible D gene is TRBD2 (6 bases). This CDR3 has 14 amino acids. Germline CDR1 and CDR2: SGHAT and FQNNGV. Trimming cost V 1 base and J 10 bases, with 14 bases left between them. The CDR3 region is CASSLGELASEQFF. Written as DNA, the CDR3 is TGTGCCAGCAGCTTAGGGGAACTAGCATCCGAGCAGTTCTTC. The full variable domain, with the rest looked up from reference TRBV11-2 and TRBJ2-1, is EAGVAQSPRYKIIEKRQSVAFWCNPISGHATLYWYQQILGQGPKLLIQFQNNGVVDDSQLPKDRFSAERLKGVDSTLKIQPAKLEDSAVYLCASSLGELASEQFFGPGTRLTVL.

This clone appeared once. V is TRBV6-6 and J is TRBJ2-1; TRBD1 agrees at 11 bases. The CDR3 has 14 amino acids. Germline V gives CDR1 MNHNY, CDR2 SVGAGI (reference sequence). Trimming cost V 6 bases and J 7 bases; bases outside gene matches: 5. CDR3 protein: CASRGTGGVNEQFF. CDR3 coding DNA: TGTGCCAGCAGGGGGACAGGGGGTGTGAATGAGCAGTTCTTC.

V usage is TRBV6-1 and J usage is TRBJ1-5; the D is unclear. Trimming removed 6 bases at V and 0 bases at J, with 9 bases between. From germline, CDR1 is MNHNS and CDR2 SASEGT. CDR3 length equals 14 residues. The CDR3 region is CASRLSNSNQPQHF. The DNA of the CDR3 is TGTGCCAGCAGGCTATCTAATAGCAATCAGCCCCAGCATTTT.

This chain joins TRBV6-5 and TRBJ2-7; D possibly corresponds to TRBD1 (5 bases). CDR1 is MNHEY and CDR2 is SVGAGI in the germline V gene. This CDR3 comprises 14 residues. V lost 0 bases to trimming and J lost 5 bases, with 11 bases between them. Here the CDR3 DNA reads TGTGCCAGCAGTTACTCGCAGGGTAGGAACGAGCAGTACTTC. Its translation is CASSYSQGRNEQYF.

The count of this clone is one. The gene calls are TRBV28 and TRBJ2-1, with 10 bases fitting TRBD2. CDR1 and CDR2 (germline): MDHEN, SYDVKM. The V and J ends lost 6 bases and 4 bases, in that order; junction bases with no gene match: 6. This CDR3 contains 15 residues. Written as DNA, the CDR3 is TGTGCCAGCAGCACCGGACTAGCGGCGTACAATGAGCAGTTCTTC. Translating it yields CASSTGLAAYNEQFF.

This sequence joins TRBV19 and TRBJ2-1; 10 bases are a match to TRBD2. J gave up 9 bases and V 4 bases, and 6 bases lay outside the gene matches. The V gene's germline CDR1 is LNHDA and CDR2 SQIVND (reference sequence). This CDR3 contains 14 residues. The CDR3 nucleotides are TGTGCCAGTAGTACGCTAGCGGGAGTCGGTGAGCAGTTCTTC. Protein product: CASSTLAGVGEQFF.

The V gene is TRBV30, the J gene TRBJ1-5; D uncertain. V was clipped by 5 bases and J by 7 bases, with 18 bases between them. The CDR3 loop spans 14 amino acids. The germline CDR1 and CDR2 sequences are GTSNPN and SVGIG (reference sequence). Here the CDR3 reads CAWDIRHGQQPQHF. The DNA for the CDR3 is TGTGCCTGGGACATTAGACACGGCCAACAGCCCCAGCATTTT.

V and J are TRBV12-5 and TRBJ2-7, with a possible D match to TRBD2 (5 bases). V shed 1 base and J shed 2 bases, with 6 bases lying between them. The germline gives CDR1 LGHNT, CDR2 FRNRAP. This CDR3 spans 13 amino acids. CDR3 nucleotide sequence: TGTGCTAGTGGTTTGGGAGGGCCCTACGAGCAGTACTTC. It translates to CASGLGGPYEQYF.

The rearrangement links TRBV28 to TRBJ2-7; perhaps TRBD2 as D (6 bases). The CDR3 sequence is 14 residues long. Per germline, CDR1 MDHEN and CDR2 SYDVKM. Trimming left V 5 bases short and J 0 bases short, with 11 bases between. Written as DNA, the CDR3 is TGTGCCAGCAGTGCTGGGAGGAGCTCCTACGAGCAGTACTTC. The encoded protein is CASSAGRSSYEQYF.